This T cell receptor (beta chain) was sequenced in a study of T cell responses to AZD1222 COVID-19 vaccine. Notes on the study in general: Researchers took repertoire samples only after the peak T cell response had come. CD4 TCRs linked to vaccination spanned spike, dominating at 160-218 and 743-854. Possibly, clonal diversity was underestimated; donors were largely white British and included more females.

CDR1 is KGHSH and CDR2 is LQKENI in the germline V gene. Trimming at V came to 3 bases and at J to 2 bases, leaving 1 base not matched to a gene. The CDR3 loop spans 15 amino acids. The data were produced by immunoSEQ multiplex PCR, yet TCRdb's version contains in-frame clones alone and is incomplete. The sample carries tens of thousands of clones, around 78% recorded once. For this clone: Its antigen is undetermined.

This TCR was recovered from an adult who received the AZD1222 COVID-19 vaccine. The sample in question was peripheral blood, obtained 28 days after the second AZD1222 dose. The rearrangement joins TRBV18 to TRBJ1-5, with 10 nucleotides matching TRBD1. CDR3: CASSPGTGGNQPQHF. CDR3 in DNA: TGTGCCAGCTCACCCGGGACAGGGGGCAATCAGCCCCAGCATTTT.